The present TCR beta chain was sequenced within a study of CD8 T cells in Susac syndrome. This CDR3 contains 15 residues. Germline CDR1 is SGHVS and CDR2 is FQNEAQ. Losses at the gene ends were 5 bases for V and 4 bases for J; bases not matched to a gene: 5. Random hexamers were used to reverse transcribe about 0.5 to 1 ug of RNA. TCR beta CDR3 was amplified by immunoSEQ covering 54 Vbeta and 13 Jbeta. TCRdb re-derived calls from the immunoSEQ multiplex PCR reads in MiXCR, one entry per CDR3 protein. The sample includes some 190,000 distinct CDR3 sequences, about 95% of them seen just once. While CD8+ and CD4+ T cells were isolated negatively, TEMRA cells were enriched by FACS.

This sequence was found in a human donor in good health. V gene TRBV7-8 combines with J gene TRBJ2-1; 10 bases map to TRBD2. The material sequenced was CD4+ T cells from PBMCs. The chain's CDR3 is CASSTIAGGYNEQFF. The CDR3 DNA follows: TGTGCCAGCAGCACCATAGCGGGAGGATACAATGAGCAGTTCTTC.